This passage covers 10 T cell receptor beta chains from one sample sequenced in a study of T and B cells in COVID-19 patients. Blood genomic DNA input for TRB amplification was about 240-550 ng. TRB rearrangements were amplified by multiplex PCR with BIOMED2 TRB-A/B primers. In TCRdb, the multiplex PCR reads were re-called with MiXCR into one record per CDR3 protein. The profile shows thousands of distinct CDR3 sequences, 28% of them singletons. Sample: blood. These receptors were obtained from a human donor who had recovered from COVID-19.

The DNA of the CDR3 is TGTGCCAGCAGCCCTCCCCGGGGGACAGGACTAAATGAGCAGTTCTTC. Translated, it gives CASSPPRGTGLNEQFF. The chain carries TRBV12-3 or TRBV12-4 and TRBJ2-1; 8 bases align to TRBD1. The CDR3 is 16 residues long. V dropped 6 bases and J dropped 7; count of bases not matched to a gene: 14.

The V and J genes are TRBV29-1 and TRBJ2-1; tentative D call: TRBD2 (5 bases). V was clipped by 6 bases and J by 3 bases, with 12 bases between them. CDR3 length equals 13 residues. The germline gives CDR1 SQVTM, CDR2 ANQGSEA. CDR3 sequence: CSVDLARYNEQFF. The CDR3 DNA sequence: TGCAGCGTGGACTTGGCCCGCTACAATGAGCAGTTCTTC.

Sample share makes this clonotype medium-sized. V and J are TRBV19 and TRBJ2-7; either TRBD1 or TRBD2 may fit D (5 bases each). The V gene's germline CDR1 is LNHDA and CDR2 SQIVND (reference sequence). The CDR3 consists of 14 residues. The V gene lost 3 bases and the J gene lost 2 bases, with 11 bases spanning the gap. The CDR3 reads CASSMGRGPYEQYF. The CDR3 coding sequence is TGTGCCAGTAGTATGGGAAGGGGACCCTACGAGCAGTACTTC.

This clonotype was seen a handful of times. The chain employs TRBV18 and TRBJ1-5; a possible D gene is TRBD1 (5 bases). CDR1 is KGHSH, CDR2 LQKENI, per germline. Trimming cost V 6 bases and J 8 bases, with 17 bases left between them. CDR3 size: 14 residues. CDR3 in amino acids: CASSPNGGREPQHF. The CDR3 DNA reads TGTGCCAGCTCCCCTAATGGGGGTCGGGAGCCCCAGCATTTT.

As regards this clonotype: Since a much larger clone is just one base distant, this may be a read error. The chain carries TRBV19 and TRBJ1-3, with D possibly matching TRBD1 (5 bases). The CDR3 loop spans 15 amino acids. Trimming took 5 bases from V and 5 from J, leaving 16 bases between them. Germline assignment: CDR1 LNHDA and CDR2 SQIVND (reference sequence). CDR3 bases: TGTGCCAGTAGTCAGGGATGGAGATCTCGAAACACCATATATTTT. The encoded protein is CASSQGWRSRNTIYF.

This clonotype was recorded a few times. The rearrangement links TRBV6-1 to TRBJ1-2; unclear D gene. In germline, CDR1 is MNHNS, CDR2 SASEGT. The CDR3 runs to 15 residues. V was cut by 3 bases and J by 4 bases, with 15 bases left in between. DNA for the CDR3: TGTGCCAGCAGTGAGGGTCTCTTGAGGACCTATGGCTACACCTTC. Translating it yields CASSEGLLRTYGYTF.

The V call is TRBV6-1, the J call TRBJ1-1; D is unclear. There are 14 residues in the CDR3. Trimming left V 5 bases short and J 3 bases short, with 13 bases between. Germline lookup yields CDR1 MNHNS and CDR2 SASEGT. The CDR3 loop is CASSPILWDTEAFF. The DNA for the CDR3 is TGTGCCAGCAGTCCTATACTTTGGGACACTGAAGCTTTCTTT.

This clonotype ranks as medium-sized. The chain has TRBV30 and TRBJ2-7, with 12 bases that match TRBD2. The CDR3 runs to 16 residues. CDR1 and CDR2 (germline): GTSNPN, SVGIG (reference sequence). V was pared by 0 bases and J by 9 bases, with 12 bases of the junction left unmatched. The DNA of the CDR3 is TGTGCCTGGAGTGTATCGGGTCTAGCGGGAGGGCCGGGGCAGTACTTC. It translates to CAWSVSGLAGGPGQYF. The full variable domain, with the rest looked up from reference TRBV30 and TRBJ2-7, is SQTIHQWPATLVQPVGSPLSLECTVEGTSNPNLYWYRQAAGRGLQLLFYSVGIGQISSEVPQNLSASRPQDRQFILSSKKLLLSDSGFYLCAWSVSGLAGGPGQYFGPGTRLTVT.

In this sample, this clonotype turned up a few times. This chain connects TRBV11-1 to TRBJ1-6, with D possibly TRBD1 on 5 matching bases. From germline, CDR1 is SGHAT and CDR2 FQDESV (reference sequence). Trimming removed 3 bases from V and 9 bases from J, with 15 bases in between. There are 15 residues in the CDR3. Here the CDR3 DNA reads TGTGCCAGCAGCTTGGCCTCCGTGGGGCGTTCACCCCTCCACTTT. It codes for CASSLASVGRSPLHF.

For the CDR3, the DNA is TGTGCCAGCAGTTTCTTCGGGACAGGCGCTGGCTACACCTTC. It codes for CASSFFGTGAGYTF. J is TRBJ1-2 and V is TRBV12-3 or TRBV12-4; 8 nucleotides match TRBD1. CDR3 length: 14 residues. J gave up 7 bases and V 3 bases, and 7 bases lay outside the gene matches.